This T cell receptor (beta chain) stems from a study of blood T cell repertoires in COVID-19. Clones were read by immunoSEQ multiplex PCR, and TCRdb kept only the in-frame ones, dropping some. The sample lists about 400,000 clones; 80% to 90% were seen once. The CDR3 length is 14 residues. Trimming pared 3 bases from V and 5 bases from J, leaving 10 bases between. Germline V gives CDR1 LNHDA, CDR2 SQIVND (reference sequence). The receptor's source is a man between 40 and 49 years old with acute or convalescent COVID-19. The sample taken for sequencing was peripheral blood. V usage is TRBV19 and J usage is TRBJ1-4, with D unresolved. The CDR3 region has the DNA TGTGCCAGTAGTATTAGAGAATACAATGAAAAACTGTTTTTT. Translated: CASSIREYNEKLFF.